Following are 23 T cell receptor beta chains from one sample sequenced in a study of OX40 agonist ivuxolimab in advanced cancers. The assay was immunoSEQ multiplex PCR, and TCRdb's table has in-frame clones only and misses some. The sample consists of 65,000 to 100,000 clones, about nine tenths of them appearing once. The sample consisted of CD4+ or CD8+ T cells sorted from blood, taken in a trial of the OX40 agonist ivuxolimab. The receptors shown here come from an adult with an advanced solid tumor such as melanoma, head and neck, liver or kidney cancer.

The V gene is TRBV5-8, the J gene TRBJ2-5; tentatively, D is TRBD2 (5 bases). Between the trimmed V and J ends, which lost 1 base and 0 bases, there was a span of 10 bases. The V gene's germline CDR1 is SGHTS and CDR2 YDEGEE. The CDR3 length is 15 residues. CDR3: CASSLLRGHQETQYF. Written as DNA, the CDR3 is TGTGCCAGCAGCTTGTTACGAGGGCACCAAGAGACCCAGTACTTC. The full variable domain, in which reference TRBV5-8 and TRBJ2-5 provide the parts outside the CDR3, is EAGVTQSPTHLIKTRGQQATLRCSPISGHTSVYWYQQALGLGLQFLLWYDEGEERNRGNFPPRFSGRQFPNYSSELNVNALELEDSALYLCASSLLRGHQETQYFGPGTRLLVL.

CDR3 loop: CAISPGTGSNYGYTF. CDR3 coding DNA: TGTGCCATCAGTCCCGGGACAGGGTCAAACTATGGCTACACCTTC. The rearrangement joins TRBV10-3 to TRBJ1-2; TRBD1 aligns across 9 bases. The CDR3 consists of 15 residues. V shed 5 bases and J 2 bases; nucleotides not matched to a gene: 6. CDR1 is ENHRY, CDR2 SYGVKD, per germline.

The chain is built from TRBV9 and TRBJ1-2; the D is unclear. This CDR3 contains 14 residues. The V end was cut by 0 bases, the J end by 4 bases, with 10 bases between. Germline V lookup: CDR1 SGDLS, CDR2 YYNGEE. CDR3 amino acids: CASSVDGRAYGYTF. In nucleotides, the CDR3 is TGTGCCAGCAGCGTAGACGGGAGAGCCTATGGCTACACCTTC.

The chain combines TRBV19 with TRBJ1-5; D not certain. This CDR3 comprises 15 residues. V shed 6 bases and J shed 0 bases, with 12 bases lying between them. In germline, CDR1 is LNHDA, CDR2 SQIVND (reference sequence). The CDR3 here is CASRATATSNQPQHF. The CDR3 DNA follows: TGTGCCAGTAGGGCAACAGCAACTAGCAATCAGCCCCAGCATTTT.

The V gene is TRBV5-1, the J gene TRBJ2-3; no definite D call. The CDR3 has 13 amino acids. V was clipped by 4 bases and J by 2 bases, with 8 bases between them. Germline V CDR1 and CDR2: SGHRS, YFSETQ. CDR3 in amino acids: CASSPPATDTQYF. As DNA, the CDR3 is TGCGCCAGCAGCCCCCCGGCCACAGATACGCAGTATTTT.

The chain uses TRBV7-8 and TRBJ2-7, with TRBD2 matching over 8 bases. The CDR3 is made up of 14 amino acids. From germline, CDR1 is SGHVS and CDR2 FQNEAQ. Germline trimming cut 3 bases from V and 7 bases from J; bases unmatched to any gene: 8. The CDR3 reads CASSFEAGAGEQYF. CDR3 nucleotide sequence: TGTGCCAGCAGCTTTGAAGCGGGGGCGGGGGAGCAGTACTTC.

CDR3 sequence (DNA): TGTGCCAGCAGCCGGGCAGGGGTGGGTACTGAAGCTTTCTTT. Its translation is CASSRAGVGTEAFF. The chain employs TRBV7-9 and TRBJ1-1; D might be TRBD1 (6 bases). The CDR3 length is 14 residues. Trimming took off 5 bases at V and 5 bases at J, with 15 bases between the two ends. CDR1 and CDR2 (germline): SEHNR, FQNEAQ (reference sequence).

V gene TRBV29-1 combines with J gene TRBJ2-1; no definite D call. The length of the CDR3 is 14 residues. Trimming removed 1 base from V and 2 bases from J, with 9 bases in between. Germline V gives CDR1 SQVTM, CDR2 ANQGSEA. The CDR3 reads CSVEAPQAYNEQFF. The CDR3 DNA sequence: TGCAGCGTTGAAGCTCCGCAAGCCTACAATGAGCAGTTCTTC.

The genes are TRBV9 and TRBJ2-5; 8 bases agree with TRBD2. V dropped 0 bases and J dropped 1; count of bases not matched to a gene: 2. Per the germline V gene, CDR1 is SGDLS and CDR2 is YYNGEE. The CDR3 extends over 15 amino acids. DNA for the CDR3: TGTGCCAGCAGCGTAGGAGGGACTAGCCAAGAGACCCAGTACTTC. This codes for CASSVGGTSQETQYF.

V and J are TRBV29-1 and TRBJ1-1; perhaps TRBD1 as D (6 bases). Germline V CDR1 and CDR2: SQVTM, ANQGSEA. This CDR3 region has 11 residues. Trimming took 7 bases from V and 1 from J, leaving 7 bases between them. The CDR3 DNA is TGCAGCGCGGGACAGAACACTGAAGCTTTCTTT. Translating it yields CSAGQNTEAFF.

The genes are TRBV19 and TRBJ1-5; TRBD1 matches 11 bases. From germline, CDR1 is LNHDA and CDR2 SQIVND (reference sequence). V was clipped by 6 bases and J by 6 bases; unmatched bases: 4. CDR3 length: 14 amino acids. CDR3 region: CASRPGTGGQPQHF. Here the CDR3 DNA reads TGTGCCAGTAGACCCGGGACAGGGGGTCAGCCCCAGCATTTT.

V gene TRBV20-1 combines with J gene TRBJ1-1; D is ambiguous. V lost 2 bases, J lost 9 bases, and 10 bases lay in between. The CDR3 is 11 residues long. CDR1 is DFQATT and CDR2 is SNEGSKA in the germline V gene (reference sequence). The CDR3 DNA is TGCAGTGCTAGATTAGGTTCGAAAGCTTTCTTT. Encoded protein: CSARLGSKAFF.

The rearrangement uses TRBV19 and TRBJ1-2; possible D gene TRBD1, 5 bases. The V and J ends lost 7 bases and 3 bases respectively, with 12 bases between them. The CDR3 loop spans 13 amino acids. Germline V gene sequence: CDR1 LNHDA, CDR2 SQIVND (reference sequence). The CDR3 reads CASTRDGDYGYTF. For the CDR3, the DNA is TGTGCCAGTACCCGGGACGGGGACTATGGCTACACCTTC.

V is TRBV2 and J is TRBJ2-7, with D perhaps being TRBD1 or TRBD2 (5 bases each). The V end lost 6 bases, the J end lost 0 bases, and 12 bases lay between the germline ends. This CDR3 contains 14 residues. CDR1 is SNHLY and CDR2 is FYNNEI in the germline V gene. The CDR3 loop is CASSHPGSSYEQYV. CDR3 in DNA: TGTGCCAGCAGCCACCCAGGGAGCTCCTACGAGCAGTACGTC.

The CDR3: CASSDRGSGANVLTF. CDR3 sequence (DNA): TGTGCCAGCAGTGATCGGGGCTCCGGGGCCAACGTCCTGACTTTC. The rearrangement uses TRBV6-4 and TRBJ2-6; D may be TRBD1 or TRBD2 (5 bases each). Germline-derived CDR1 and CDR2 are MRHNA and SNTAGT. V dropped 3 bases and J dropped 4 bases, with 10 bases sitting between them. This CDR3 has 15 residues.

This clone was seen just once. The chain combines TRBV14 with TRBJ2-1, with TRBD1 identical over 9 bases. V lost 4 bases, J lost 7 bases, and 8 bases stayed unmatched. Looked up from germline, CDR1 is SGHDN and CDR2 is FVKESK. This CDR3 is built from 15 residues. The CDR3 DNA reads as TGTGCCAGCAGCCTCACAGGGGGCCAGCAAAATGAGCAGTTCTTC. It encodes CASSLTGGQQNEQFF. The entire variable domain, with the rest obtained from reference TRBV14 and TRBJ2-1, is as follows: EAGVTQFPSHSVIEKGQTVTLRCDPISGHDNLYWYRRVMGKEIKFLLHFVKESKQDESGMPNNRFLAERTGGTYSTLKVQPAELEDSGVYFCASSLTGGQQNEQFFGPGTRLTVL.

This chain joins TRBV4-1 and TRBJ1-3, with TRBD1 matching over 9 bases. This CDR3 has 17 residues. Trimming cost V 3 bases and J 0 bases; bases outside gene matches: 6. Germline V gene lookup returns CDR1 MGHRA and CDR2 YSYEKL. This CDR3 is CASSHVKGQGSGNTIYF. CDR3 sequence (DNA): TGCGCCAGCAGCCACGTCAAGGGACAGGGCTCTGGAAACACCATATATTTT.

The chain has TRBV7-9 and TRBJ1-5, with D unresolved. With 4 bases removed from V and 10 bases from J, the gap between germline ends came to 11 bases. Germline V gene sequence: CDR1 SEHNR, CDR2 FQNEAQ (reference sequence). The CDR3 extends over 12 amino acids. CDR3 sequence reads: CASSSTNGPQHF. The CDR3 bases are TGTGCCAGCAGCTCTACAAACGGCCCCCAGCATTTT.

The chain has TRBV7-9 and TRBJ2-2; TRBD2 agrees at 7 bases. The germline CDR1 and CDR2 sequences are SEHNR and FQNEAQ (reference sequence). The CDR3 extends over 15 amino acids. Trimming cost V 5 bases and J 4 bases; bases outside gene matches: 7. This CDR3 reads CASSKNPSGTGELFF. In nucleotides, the CDR3 is TGTGCCAGCAGCAAAAACCCTAGCGGCACCGGGGAGCTGTTTTTT.

The count of this clone is one. The chain couples TRBV27 to TRBJ1-4; D is perhaps TRBD1 (6 bases). This CDR3 is built from 18 residues. Between the trimmed V and J ends, which lost 1 base and 0 bases, there was a span of 15 bases. From germline, CDR1 is MNHEY and CDR2 SMNVEV (reference sequence). CDR3 residues: CASSLLKIGQSTNEKLFF. For the CDR3, the DNA is TGTGCCAGCAGTTTATTAAAGATTGGACAGTCAACTAATGAAAAACTGTTTTTT.

This chain connects TRBV6-5 to TRBJ1-4, with D perhaps matching TRBD1 (6 bases). The CDR3 is made up of 15 amino acids. The germline V gene encodes CDR1 MNHEY and CDR2 SVGAGI. Trimming removed 0 bases from V and 7 bases from J, with 12 bases in between. The CDR3 region has the DNA TGTGCCAGCAGTTACTCGGGCAGGGGAGGTGAAAAACTGTTTTTT. This encodes CASSYSGRGGEKLFF.

The rearrangement links TRBV2 to TRBJ2-2, with 7 bases matching TRBD1. After removal of 8 bases from V and 0 bases from J, the junction contained 12 bases not matched to a gene. The CDR3 consists of 17 residues. Germline V gives CDR1 SNHLY, CDR2 FYNNEI. The CDR3 nucleotides read TGTGCCAGCTCAATGGGGCCGGGACAGCCGAACACCGGGGAGCTGTTTTTT. Translation: CASSMGPGQPNTGELFF.

The genes are TRBV30 and TRBJ2-1; 11 nucleotides line up with TRBD2. The CDR3 runs 13 residues. In germline, CDR1 is GTSNPN, CDR2 SVGIG (reference sequence). Unmatched junction bases numbered 6, after V lost 6 bases and J lost 8 bases. CDR3 amino acids: CACSSGGYDEQFF. CDR3 DNA: TGTGCCTGCTCTAGCGGGGGGTATGATGAGCAGTTCTTC.